The sequence of this T cell receptor (beta chain) was determined in a study of tumour-infiltrating T cells in Burkitt lymphoma. Study-wide background: Patients covered every epidemiological subtype of Burkitt lymphoma. Overall and progression-free survival were predicted by productive clonality.

On this clone itself: The antigen remains unidentified.

Measured with immunoSEQ multiplex PCR; TCRdb has only the in-frame clones, and not every one. The sample has around 2,500 clones, about 25% seen once. Trimming took off 8 bases at V and 2 bases at J, with 15 bases between the two ends. This CDR3 region has 14 residues. Germline values: CDR1 SGHAT, CDR2 FQNNGV. Study-level results: Many Burkitt lymphoma patients shared several public clonotypes.

The source of this sequence is a human donor with relapsed Burkitt lymphoma. Some clones in this sample may be carry-over from other donors' samples. The material sequenced was tumor tissue from a relapse. The gene calls are TRBV11-2 and TRBJ1-1; D gene unclear. DNA for the CDR3: TGTGCCAGCTCCGAAGAGGTCTTTAACACTGAAGCTTTCTTT. Residues: CASSEEVFNTEAFF.